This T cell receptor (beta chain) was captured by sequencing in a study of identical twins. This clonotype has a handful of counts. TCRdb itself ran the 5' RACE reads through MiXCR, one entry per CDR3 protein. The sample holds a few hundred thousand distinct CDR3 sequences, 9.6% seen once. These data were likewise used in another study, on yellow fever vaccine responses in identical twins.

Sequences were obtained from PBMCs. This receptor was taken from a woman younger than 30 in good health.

CDR3 sequence (DNA): TGTGCCAGCAGACTGGACGGGATGACTAATTCACCCCTCCACTTT. Protein: CASRLDGMTNSPLHF. This chain joins TRBV3-1 and TRBJ1-6; unclear D gene. The germline V and J ends were trimmed by 6 bases and 6 bases, with 15 bases remaining between them. This CDR3 comprises 15 residues. Germline CDR1 LGHDT, CDR2 YNNKEL (reference sequence).